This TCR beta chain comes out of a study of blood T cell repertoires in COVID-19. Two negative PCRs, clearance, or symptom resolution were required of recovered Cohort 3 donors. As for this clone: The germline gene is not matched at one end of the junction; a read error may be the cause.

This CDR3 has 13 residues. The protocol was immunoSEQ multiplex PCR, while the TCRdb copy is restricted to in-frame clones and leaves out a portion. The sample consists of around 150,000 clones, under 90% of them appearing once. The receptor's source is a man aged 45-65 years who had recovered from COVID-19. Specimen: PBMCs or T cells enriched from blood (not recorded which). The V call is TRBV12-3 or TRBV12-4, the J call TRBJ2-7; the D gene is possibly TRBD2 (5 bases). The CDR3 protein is CASGLGVAYEQYF. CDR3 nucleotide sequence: TGTGCCAGCGGTTTGGGAGTCGCCTACGAGCAGTACTTC.